This T cell receptor (beta chain) was identified during a study of patients and donors after allogeneic stem cell transplantation. MiXCR, applied by TCRdb to the RT-PCR reads, yields one record per CDR3 protein. The data contain 98,000 or so distinct CDR3 sequences, 35% of them singletons. V gave up 5 bases and J gave up 7 bases; unmatched junction bases: 7. The CDR3 runs to 15 residues. The germline V gene encodes CDR1 SGDLS and CDR2 YYNGEE. The chain links TRBV9 to TRBJ2-6, with 9 bases that match TRBD1. Sequenced sample: blood, either unsorted or a sorted T cell fraction (not recorded which). This TCR derives from a human donor who was either an allogeneic HSCT recipient or a stem cell or donor lymphocyte infusion donor (not recorded which). It is not recorded whose cells these are; they may come from a transplant donor. The CDR3 protein is CASSPRQGGANVLTF. The CDR3 DNA follows: TGTGCCAGCAGTCCCCGACAGGGGGGAGCCAACGTCCTGACTTTC. Supplemented by reference TRBV9 and TRBJ2-6, the full variable domain reads DSGVTQTPKHLITATGQRVTLRCSPRSGDLSVYWYQQSLDQGLQFLIQYYNGEERAKGNILERFSAQQFPDLHSELNLSSLELGDSALYFCASSPRQGGANVLTFGAGSRLTVL.